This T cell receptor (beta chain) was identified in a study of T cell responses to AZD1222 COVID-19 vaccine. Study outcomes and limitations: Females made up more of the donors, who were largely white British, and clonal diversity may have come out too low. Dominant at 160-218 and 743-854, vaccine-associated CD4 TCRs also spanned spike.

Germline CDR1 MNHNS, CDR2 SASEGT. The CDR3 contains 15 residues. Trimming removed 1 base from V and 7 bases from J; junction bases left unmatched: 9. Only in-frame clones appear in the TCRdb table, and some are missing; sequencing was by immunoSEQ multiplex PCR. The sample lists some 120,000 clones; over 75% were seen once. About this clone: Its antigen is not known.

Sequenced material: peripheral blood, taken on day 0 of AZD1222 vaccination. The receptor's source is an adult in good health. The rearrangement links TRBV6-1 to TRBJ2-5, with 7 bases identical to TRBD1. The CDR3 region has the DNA TGTGCCAGCAGTGAAGGGACAGGTCCCTTAGGGACCCAGTACTTC. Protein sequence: CASSEGTGPLGTQYF.